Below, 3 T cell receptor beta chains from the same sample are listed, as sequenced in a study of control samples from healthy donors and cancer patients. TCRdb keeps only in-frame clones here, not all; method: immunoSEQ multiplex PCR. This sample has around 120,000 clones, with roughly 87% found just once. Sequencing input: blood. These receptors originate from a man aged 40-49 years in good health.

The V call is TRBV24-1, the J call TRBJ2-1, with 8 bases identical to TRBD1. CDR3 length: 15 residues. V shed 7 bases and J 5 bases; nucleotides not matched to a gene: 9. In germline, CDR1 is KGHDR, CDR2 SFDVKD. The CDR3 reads CATRETGTGDNEQFF. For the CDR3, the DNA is TGTGCCACCAGAGAAACCGGGACAGGTGACAATGAGCAGTTCTTC.

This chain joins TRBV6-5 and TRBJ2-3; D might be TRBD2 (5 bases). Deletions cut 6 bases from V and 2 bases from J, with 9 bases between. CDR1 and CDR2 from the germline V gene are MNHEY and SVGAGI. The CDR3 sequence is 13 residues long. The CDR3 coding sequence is TGTGCCAGCAGGGAGGTTTCCACAGATACGCAGTATTTT. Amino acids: CASREVSTDTQYF.

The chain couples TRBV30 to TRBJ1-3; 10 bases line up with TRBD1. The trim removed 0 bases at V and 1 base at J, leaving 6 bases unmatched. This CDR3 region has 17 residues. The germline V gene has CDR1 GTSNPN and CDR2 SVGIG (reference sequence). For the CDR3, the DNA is TGTGCCTGGAGTGTAGCCAGGACAGGGGGGTCTGGAAACACCATATATTTT. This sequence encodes CAWSVARTGGSGNTIYF.